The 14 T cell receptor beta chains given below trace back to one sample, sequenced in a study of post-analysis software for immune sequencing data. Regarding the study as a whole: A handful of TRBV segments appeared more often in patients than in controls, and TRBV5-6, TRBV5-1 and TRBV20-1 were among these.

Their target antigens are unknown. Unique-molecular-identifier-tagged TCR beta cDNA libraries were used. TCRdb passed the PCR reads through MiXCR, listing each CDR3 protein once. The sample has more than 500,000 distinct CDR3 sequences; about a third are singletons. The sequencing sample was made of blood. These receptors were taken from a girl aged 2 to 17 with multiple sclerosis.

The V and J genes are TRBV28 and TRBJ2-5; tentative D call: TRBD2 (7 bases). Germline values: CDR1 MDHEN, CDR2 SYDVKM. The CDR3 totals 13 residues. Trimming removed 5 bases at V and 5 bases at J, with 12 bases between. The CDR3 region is CASSGRGWETQYF. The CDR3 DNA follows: TGTGCCAGCAGTGGGAGGGGGTGGGAGACCCAGTACTTC.

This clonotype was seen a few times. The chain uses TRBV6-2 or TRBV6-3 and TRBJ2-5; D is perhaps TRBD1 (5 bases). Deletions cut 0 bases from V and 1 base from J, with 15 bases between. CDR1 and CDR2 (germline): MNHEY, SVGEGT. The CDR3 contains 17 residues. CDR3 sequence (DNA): TGTGCCAGCAGTTACTCGCGGCAGGGAAGAAGCCAAGAGACCCAGTACTTC. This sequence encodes CASSYSRQGRSQETQYF.

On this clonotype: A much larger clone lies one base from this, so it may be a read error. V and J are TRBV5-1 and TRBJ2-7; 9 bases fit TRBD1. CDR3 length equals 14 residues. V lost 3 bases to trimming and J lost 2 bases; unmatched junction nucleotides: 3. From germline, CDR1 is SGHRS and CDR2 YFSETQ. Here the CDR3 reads CASSWGQGPYEQYF. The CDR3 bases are TGCGCCAGCAGCTGGGGACAGGGCCCCTACGAGCAGTACTTC.

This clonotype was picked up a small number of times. The CDR3 is CSVDKFGDTQYF. Here the CDR3 DNA reads TGCAGCGTTGATAAATTTGGGGATACGCAGTATTTT. The chain combines TRBV29-1 with TRBJ2-3; D ambiguous. There are 12 residues in the CDR3. V was shortened by 3 bases and J by 6 bases, with 10 bases between the two germline ends. Germline CDR1 and CDR2: SQVTM and ANQGSEA.

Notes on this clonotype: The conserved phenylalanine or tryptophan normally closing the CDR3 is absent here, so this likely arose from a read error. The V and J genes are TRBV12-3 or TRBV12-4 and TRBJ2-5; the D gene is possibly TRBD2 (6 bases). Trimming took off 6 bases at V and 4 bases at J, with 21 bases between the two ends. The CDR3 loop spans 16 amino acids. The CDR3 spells CASREGLRVPAETQYC. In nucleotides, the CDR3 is TGTGCCAGCAGGGAGGGCTTAAGGGTCCCCGCAGAGACCCAGTACTGC.

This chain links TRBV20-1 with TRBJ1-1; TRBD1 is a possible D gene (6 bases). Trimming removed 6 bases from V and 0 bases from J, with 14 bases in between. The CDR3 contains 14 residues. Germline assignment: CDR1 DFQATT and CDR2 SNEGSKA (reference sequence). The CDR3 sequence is CSAQNRVLNTEAFF. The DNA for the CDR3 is TGCAGTGCGCAAAACAGGGTCTTGAACACTGAAGCTTTCTTT.

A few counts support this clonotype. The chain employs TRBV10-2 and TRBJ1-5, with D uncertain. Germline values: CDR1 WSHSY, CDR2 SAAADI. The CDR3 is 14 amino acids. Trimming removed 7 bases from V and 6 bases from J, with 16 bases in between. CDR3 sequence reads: CASTPLGIGQPQHF. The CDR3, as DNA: TGCGCCAGCACCCCCCTTGGGATTGGTCAGCCCCAGCATTTT.

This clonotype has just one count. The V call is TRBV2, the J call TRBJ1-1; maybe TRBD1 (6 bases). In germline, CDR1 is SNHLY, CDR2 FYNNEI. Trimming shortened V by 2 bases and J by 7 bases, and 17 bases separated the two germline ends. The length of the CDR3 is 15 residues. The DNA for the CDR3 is TGTGCCAGCAGTGAAAGGGGGTGGGGGGGCCATGAAGCTTTCTTT. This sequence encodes CASSERGWGGHEAFF.

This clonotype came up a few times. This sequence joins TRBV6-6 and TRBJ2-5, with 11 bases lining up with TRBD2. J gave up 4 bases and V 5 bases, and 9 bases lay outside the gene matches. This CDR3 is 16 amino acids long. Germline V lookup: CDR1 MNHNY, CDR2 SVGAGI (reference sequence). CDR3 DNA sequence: TGTGCCAGCAGTGCGACTAGCGGGGCAAGAAGAGAGACCCAGTACTTC. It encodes CASSATSGARRETQYF.

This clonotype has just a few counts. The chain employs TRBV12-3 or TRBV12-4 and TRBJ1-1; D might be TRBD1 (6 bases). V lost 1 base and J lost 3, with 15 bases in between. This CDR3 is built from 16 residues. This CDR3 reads CASSLGGRRADTEAFF. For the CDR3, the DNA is TGTGCCAGCAGTTTAGGGGGGCGCCGGGCGGACACTGAAGCTTTCTTT.

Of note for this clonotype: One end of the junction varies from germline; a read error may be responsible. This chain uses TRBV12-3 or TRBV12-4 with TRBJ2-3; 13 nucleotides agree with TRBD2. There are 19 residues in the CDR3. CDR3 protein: CASSLTSGGGPLSTDAQYF. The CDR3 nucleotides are TGTGCCAGCAGTTTAACTAGCGGGGGGGGACCTTTGAGCACAGATGCGCAGTATTTT.

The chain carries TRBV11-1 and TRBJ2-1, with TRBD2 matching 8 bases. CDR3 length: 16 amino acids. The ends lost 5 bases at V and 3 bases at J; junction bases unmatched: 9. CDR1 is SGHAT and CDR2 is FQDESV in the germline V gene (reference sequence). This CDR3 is CASSPSAGVLYNEQFF. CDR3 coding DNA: TGTGCCAGCAGCCCCTCAGCGGGGGTCCTCTACAATGAGCAGTTCTTC. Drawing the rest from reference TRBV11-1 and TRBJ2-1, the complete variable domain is EAEVAQSPRYKITEKSQAVAFWCDPISGHATLYWYRQILGQGPELLVQFQDESVVDDSQLPKDRFSAERLKGVDSTLKIQPAELGDSAMYLCASSPSAGVLYNEQFFGPGTRLTVL.

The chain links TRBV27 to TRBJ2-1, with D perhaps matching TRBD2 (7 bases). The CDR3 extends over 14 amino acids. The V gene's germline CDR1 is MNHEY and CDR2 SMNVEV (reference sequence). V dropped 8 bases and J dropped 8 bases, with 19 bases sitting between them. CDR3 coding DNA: TGTGCCAGCCGCTTAATGGGGGGGCAAGATGAGCAGTTCTTC. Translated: CASRLMGGQDEQFF.

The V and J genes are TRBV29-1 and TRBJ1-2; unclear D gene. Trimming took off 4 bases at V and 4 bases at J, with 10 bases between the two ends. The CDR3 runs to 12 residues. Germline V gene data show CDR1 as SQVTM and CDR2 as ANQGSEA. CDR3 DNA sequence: TGCAGCGTTGTTACCCCGGGCTATGGCTACACCTTC. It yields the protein CSVVTPGYGYTF. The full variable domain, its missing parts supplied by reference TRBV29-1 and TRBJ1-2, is SAVISQKPSRDICQRGTSLTIQCQVDSQVTMMFWYRQQPGQSLTLIATANQGSEATYESGFVIDKFPISRPNLTFSTLTVSNMSPEDSSIYLCSVVTPGYGYTFGSGTRLTVV.